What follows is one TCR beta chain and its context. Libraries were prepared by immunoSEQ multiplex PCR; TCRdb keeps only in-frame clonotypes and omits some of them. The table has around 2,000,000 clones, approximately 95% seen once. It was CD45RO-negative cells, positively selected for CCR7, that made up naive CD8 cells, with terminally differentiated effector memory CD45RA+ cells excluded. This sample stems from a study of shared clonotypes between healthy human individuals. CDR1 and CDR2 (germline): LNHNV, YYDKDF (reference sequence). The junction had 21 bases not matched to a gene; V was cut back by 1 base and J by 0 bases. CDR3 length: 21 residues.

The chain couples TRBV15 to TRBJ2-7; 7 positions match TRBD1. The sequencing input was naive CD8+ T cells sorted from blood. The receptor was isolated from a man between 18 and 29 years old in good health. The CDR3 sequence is CATSRVGGATGVYYSSYEQYF. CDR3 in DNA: TGTGCCACCAGCAGAGTTGGGGGTGCAACAGGGGTCTATTACAGCTCCTACGAGCAGTACTTC.